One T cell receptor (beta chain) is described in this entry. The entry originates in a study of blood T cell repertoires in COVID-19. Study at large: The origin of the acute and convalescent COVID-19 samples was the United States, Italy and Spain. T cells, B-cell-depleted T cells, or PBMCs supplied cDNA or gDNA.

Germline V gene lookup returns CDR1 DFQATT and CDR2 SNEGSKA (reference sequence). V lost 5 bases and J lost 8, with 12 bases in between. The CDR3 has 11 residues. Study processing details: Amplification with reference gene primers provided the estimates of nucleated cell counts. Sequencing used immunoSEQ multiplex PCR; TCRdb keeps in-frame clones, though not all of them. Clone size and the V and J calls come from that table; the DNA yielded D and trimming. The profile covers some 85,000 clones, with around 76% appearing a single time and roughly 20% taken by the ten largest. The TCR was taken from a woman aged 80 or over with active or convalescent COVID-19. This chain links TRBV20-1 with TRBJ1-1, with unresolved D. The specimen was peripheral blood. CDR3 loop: CSAGVSKEAFF. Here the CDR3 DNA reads TGCAGTGCTGGAGTTAGTAAGGAAGCTTTCTTT.